This TCR beta chain is drawn from a study of tumor and adjacent non-tumor tissue in lung cancer. Study-wide background: Aged about 30 to 76 years, patients included 10 men and 4 to 6 women with stage I to III disease.

RNA was extracted from bulk tissue without any cell sorting. Distant lung tissue was collected more than 3 cm away from the tumor edge. Remarks on this clonotype: Antigen: not known.

TCRbeta libraries were built with three rounds of nested PCR, modified from ARM-PCR. MiXCR, run by TCRdb on the multiplex PCR reads, gives a single entry per CDR3 protein. The table lists about 86,000 distinct CDR3 sequences, more than 75% of them singletons. V gave up 1 base and J gave up 4 bases, with 11 bases separating them. Germline lookup yields CDR1 DFQATT and CDR2 SNEGSKA (reference sequence). This CDR3 region has 14 residues. Study-level points and caveats: Higher tumor TCR diversity was associated with shorter survival.

The origin of this receptor is a woman aged 50 to 60 with non-small cell lung cancer. The specimen was distant non-tumor lung tissue. The chain recombines TRBV20-1 with TRBJ2-1; perhaps TRBD2 as D (5 bases). The CDR3 DNA reads TGCAGTGCTAGAGGACCAGCGGATTACAATGAGCAGTTCTTC. Translation gives CSARGPADYNEQFF.